These 11 T cell receptor beta chains came from one sample sequenced in a study of blood T cell repertoires in COVID-19. Libraries were prepared by immunoSEQ multiplex PCR; TCRdb keeps only in-frame clonotypes and omits some of them. The table has 190,000 or so clones, around 80% seen once; the top ten hold about 12%. Sequenced material: peripheral blood. The receptors were gathered from a woman at least 80 years old with COVID-19, enrolled during active disease.

The count of this clone is one. The rearrangement joins TRBV4-2 to TRBJ2-3; 12 positions agree with TRBD2. V shed 3 bases, J shed 3 bases, and the junction held 4 bases outside the gene matches. The germline CDR1 and CDR2 sequences are LGHNA and YNFKEQ. The CDR3 loop spans 16 amino acids. In DNA form, the CDR3 reads TGTGCCAGCAGCCATTATGGGACTAGCGGGACAGATACGCAGTATTTT. It is translated as CASSHYGTSGTDTQYF.

The table lists this clone with many counts. CDR3: CASSPTGPGNTIYF. CDR3 sequence (DNA): TGTGCCAGCAGCCCCACAGGGCCTGGAAACACCATATATTTT. The chain is built from TRBV11-2 and TRBJ1-3; tentatively, D is TRBD1 (6 bases). Trimming took 5 bases from V and 2 from J, leaving 10 bases between them. The CDR3 is 14 amino acids. Germline CDR1 SGHAT, CDR2 FQNNGV.

This chain joins TRBV28 and TRBJ2-3, with 7 bases that match TRBD1. With V trimmed by 7 bases and J by 0 bases, 4 bases remained unmatched. Germline V gene data show CDR1 as MDHEN and CDR2 as SYDVKM. The CDR3 is 14 residues long. The CDR3 bases are TGTGCCAGCAAGGGGGCGGGTAGCACAGATACGCAGTATTTT. Protein product: CASKGAGSTDTQYF.

The V and J genes are TRBV11-2 and TRBJ2-6; TRBD1 agrees at 9 bases. Germline CDR1 and CDR2: SGHAT and FQNNGV. The CDR3 is 18 residues long. V shed 1 base and J 0 bases; nucleotides not matched to a gene: 4. The CDR3 sequence is CASSLGTGVGSGANVLTF. The DNA of the CDR3 is TGTGCCAGCAGCTTAGGGACAGGGGTAGGCTCTGGGGCCAACGTCCTGACTTTC.

The chain is built from TRBV19 and TRBJ2-7, with TRBD1 matching over 7 bases. Unmatched junction bases numbered 6, after V lost 1 base and J lost 3 bases. CDR1 is LNHDA, CDR2 SQIVND, per germline (reference sequence). The CDR3 is made up of 15 amino acids. The CDR3 sequence is CASSIGTGQIYEQYF. The CDR3 DNA reads TGTGCCAGTAGTATAGGGACGGGACAGATCTACGAGCAGTACTTC.

The V gene is TRBV19, the J gene TRBJ1-1; D is possibly TRBD1 (6 bases). Germline V gives CDR1 LNHDA, CDR2 SQIVND (reference sequence). The length of the CDR3 is 13 residues. Between the trimmed V and J ends, which lost 3 bases and 9 bases, there was a span of 14 bases. CDR3 residues: CASSMMVGQQAFF. The CDR3 region has the DNA TGTGCCAGTAGTATGATGGTTGGACAGCAAGCTTTCTTT.

The CDR3 DNA reads as TGTGCCACCAGCAGAGAGTACAGGGTGGATGGCAATCAGCCCCAGCATTTT. Amino acids: CATSREYRVDGNQPQHF. The V and J genes are TRBV15 and TRBJ1-5, with D perhaps matching TRBD1 (6 bases). Trimming left V 0 bases short and J 2 bases short, with 14 bases between. This CDR3 comprises 17 residues. Looked up from germline, CDR1 is LNHNV and CDR2 is YYDKDF (reference sequence). Supplemented by reference TRBV15 and TRBJ1-5, the full variable domain reads DAMVIQNPRYQVTQFGKPVTLSCSQTLNHNVMYWYQQKSSQAPKLLFHYYDKDFNNEADTPDNFQSRRPNTSFCFLDIRSPGLGDTAMYLCATSREYRVDGNQPQHFGDGTRLSIL.

The chain employs TRBV28 and TRBJ2-3; the match to TRBD2 covers 8 bases. Germline V gene data show CDR1 as MDHEN and CDR2 as SYDVKM. V lost 8 bases, J lost 2 bases, and 9 bases stayed unmatched. This CDR3 is built from 15 residues. DNA for the CDR3: TGTGCCAGCCGAGCGGGAGATCTCCCCACAGATACGCAGTATTTT. Amino acids: CASRAGDLPTDTQYF.

V usage is TRBV28 and J usage is TRBJ1-5, with D hard to call. The germline V and J ends were trimmed by 6 bases and 4 bases, with 13 bases remaining between them. The CDR3 is 14 amino acids. Germline V gene data show CDR1 as MDHEN and CDR2 as SYDVKM. CDR3: CASRIQIPNQPQHF. CDR3 coding DNA: TGTGCCAGCAGGATACAGATACCAAATCAGCCCCAGCATTTT.

The V gene is TRBV9, the J gene TRBJ2-7; TRBD2 matches at 9 bases. The CDR3 runs to 14 residues. Germline-derived CDR1 and CDR2 are SGDLS and YYNGEE. Trimming removed 4 bases from V and 3 bases from J; junction bases left unmatched: 5. Here the CDR3 reads CASSPSGTRYEQYF. In DNA, the CDR3 is TGTGCCAGCAGCCCTAGCGGGACCCGCTACGAGCAGTACTTC.

This clone was seen a single time. The rearrangement joins TRBV7-8 to TRBJ1-6; a weak D match, TRBD1 (5 bases). V lost 5 bases and J lost 5, with 10 bases in between. The CDR3 spans 14 residues. Germline values: CDR1 SGHVS, CDR2 FQNEAQ. The CDR3 reads CASSRRGDNSPLHF. CDR3 sequence (DNA): TGTGCCAGCAGCCGGCGGGGGGATAATTCACCCCTCCACTTT.